A single sample gave rise to the 31 T cell receptor beta chains below, sequenced in a study of blood T cell repertoires in COVID-19. Measured with immunoSEQ multiplex PCR; TCRdb has only the in-frame clones, and not every one. Among roughly 270,000 clones listed, approximately 82% were seen once. Material: PBMCs or T cells enriched from blood (not recorded which). These TCRs come from a man aged 40-49 years who had been exposed to COVID-19.

V and J are TRBV11-2 and TRBJ2-7; D is possibly TRBD2 (5 bases). CDR3 length equals 14 residues. V lost 0 bases, J lost 5 bases, and 11 bases lay in between. In germline, CDR1 is SGHAT, CDR2 FQNNGV. DNA for the CDR3: TGTGCCAGCAGCTTAGAGGGAGTCTTCGACGAGCAGTACTTC. Translating it yields CASSLEGVFDEQYF.

This clone came up a few times. The chain uses TRBV7-6 and TRBJ2-3, with 9 bases aligning to TRBD2. CDR3 length: 16 amino acids. Germline CDR1 reads SGHVS; CDR2 reads FNYEAQ. After removal of 5 bases from V and 4 bases from J, the junction contained 10 bases not matched to a gene. CDR3: CASSPIAGVRSDTQYF. CDR3 coding DNA: TGTGCCAGCAGCCCTATAGCGGGAGTTAGGTCAGATACGCAGTATTTT.

This chain joins TRBV9 and TRBJ2-1; no reliable D call. The CDR3 sequence is 16 residues long. V shed 0 bases and J shed 0 bases, with 10 bases lying between them. Per the germline V gene, CDR1 is SGDLS and CDR2 is YYNGEE. CDR3 loop: CASSVVSESSYNEQFF. The CDR3 DNA reads as TGTGCCAGCAGCGTAGTCTCGGAGAGCTCCTACAATGAGCAGTTCTTC.

The CDR3 sequence is CASSPWDSSYEQYF. CDR3 nucleotides: TGTGCCAGCAGCCCGTGGGACAGCTCCTACGAGCAGTACTTC. The chain carries TRBV13 and TRBJ2-7; 7 bases align to TRBD1. Unmatched junction bases numbered 4, after V lost 5 bases and J lost 0 bases. The length of the CDR3 is 14 residues. Germline assignment: CDR1 PRHDT and CDR2 FYEKMQ (reference sequence).

The genes are TRBV29-1 and TRBJ1-3; TRBD1 might be the D (6 bases). The V end lost 7 bases, the J end lost 4 bases, and 14 bases lay between the germline ends. Germline V lookup: CDR1 SQVTM, CDR2 ANQGSEA. There are 13 residues in the CDR3. The chain's CDR3 is CSGQTGSGNTIYF. CDR3 DNA sequence: TGCAGCGGTCAAACAGGGTCCGGAAACACCATATATTTT.

A few counts support this clone. CDR3 loop: CASSNMNTEAFF. CDR3 DNA: TGTGCCAGCAGTAACATGAACACTGAAGCTTTCTTT. The genes are TRBV12-3 or TRBV12-4 and TRBJ1-1; D ambiguous. The CDR3 covers 12 residues. With 5 bases removed from V and 0 bases from J, the gap between germline ends came to 4 bases.

The V and J genes are TRBV7-8 and TRBJ1-5, with 7 bases identical to TRBD1. The junction had 9 bases not matched to a gene; V was cut back by 5 bases and J by 2 bases. The CDR3 has 16 residues. Germline CDR1 is SGHVS and CDR2 is FQNEAQ. DNA for the CDR3: TGTGCCAGCAGCCCCGGGACAGAGGCGGGCAATCAGCCCCAGCATTTT. Protein: CASSPGTEAGNQPQHF.

This chain links TRBV19 with TRBJ1-4; no definite D call. Germline V CDR1 and CDR2: LNHDA, SQIVND (reference sequence). This CDR3 contains 13 residues. The V end was cut by 5 bases, the J end by 7 bases, with 11 bases between. The CDR3 sequence: CASSGFEVEKLFF. CDR3 nucleotide sequence: TGTGCCAGTAGTGGATTCGAGGTTGAAAAACTGTTTTTT.

V and J are TRBV21-1 and TRBJ1-6; the D call in the table, TRBD1, was not verified against the DNA. TRBV21-1 is a known pseudogene. CDR3 length equals 19 residues. The CDR3 spells CASSLKWVQKSSYNSPLHF. CDR3 in DNA: TGTGCCAGCAGCCTAAAGTGGGTACAGAAGAGCTCCTATAATTCACCCCTCCACTTT.

This clone has just a few counts. This sequence joins TRBV7-3 and TRBJ2-7; TRBD1 matches at 10 bases. Losses at the gene ends were 5 bases for V and 3 bases for J; bases not matched to a gene: 1. There are 13 residues in the CDR3. Germline CDR1 SGHTA, CDR2 FQGTGA. The DNA of the CDR3 is TGTGCCAGCAGCCGGGACAGGGGCTACGAGCAGTACTTC. It codes for CASSRDRGYEQYF.

A single count supports this clone. The chain employs TRBV19 and TRBJ2-1; TRBD2 matches at 11 bases. From germline, CDR1 is LNHDA and CDR2 SQIVND (reference sequence). Trimming took 5 bases from V and 7 from J; bases not matched to a gene: 7. The CDR3 runs to 15 residues. In DNA form, the CDR3 reads TGTGCCAGTAGTTCCAGACTAGCGGGGACAAATGAGCAGTTCTTC. It is translated as CASSSRLAGTNEQFF.

The V and J genes are TRBV4-1 and TRBJ2-3; 10 bases match TRBD2. Trimming took 3 bases from V and 4 from J; bases not matched to a gene: 10. The germline CDR1 and CDR2 sequences are MGHRA and YSYEKL. This CDR3 region has 17 residues. CDR3 protein: CASSQVAGGSLADTQYF. CDR3 DNA sequence: TGCGCCAGCAGCCAGGTAGCGGGAGGCAGTCTCGCAGATACGCAGTATTTT.

The chain uses TRBV18 and TRBJ1-1; 9 bases match TRBD1. Germline lookup yields CDR1 KGHSH and CDR2 LQKENI. The CDR3 length is 15 residues. With V trimmed by 2 bases and J by 4 bases, 5 bases remained unmatched. The CDR3 loop is CASSPGGQGTTEAFF. The CDR3 DNA is TGTGCCAGCTCACCAGGGGGACAGGGTACCACTGAAGCTTTCTTT.

This clone was counted between two and nine times. The chain combines TRBV7-3 with TRBJ2-1; the match to TRBD1 covers 9 bases. Germline CDR1 SGHTA, CDR2 FQGTGA. The trim removed 6 bases at V and 3 bases at J, leaving 6 bases unmatched. The CDR3 loop spans 15 amino acids. In nucleotides, the CDR3 is TGTGCCAGCAGTTTTGACAGGGGGAACTACAATGAGCAGTTCTTC. Its translation: CASSFDRGNYNEQFF. The full variable domain, in which reference TRBV7-3 and TRBJ2-1 provide the parts outside the CDR3, is GAGVSQTPSNKVTEKGKYVELRCDPISGHTALYWYRQSLGQGPEFLIYFQGTGAADDSGLPNDRFFAVRPEGSVSTLKIQRTERGDSAVYLCASSFDRGNYNEQFFGPGTRLTVL.

The J gene is TRBJ2-7, the V gene TRBV2; D possibly corresponds to TRBD1 (5 bases). V was clipped by 5 bases and J by 2 bases, with 16 bases between them. The CDR3 is made up of 15 amino acids. Germline CDR1 reads SNHLY; CDR2 reads FYNNEI. CDR3: CASSTPIRGTYEQYF. In DNA, the CDR3 is TGTGCCAGCAGTACCCCGATTAGGGGAACCTACGAGCAGTACTTC.

The rearrangement uses TRBV24-1 and TRBJ1-2, with D maybe TRBD1 (6 bases). The CDR3 runs 15 residues. CDR1 and CDR2 (germline): KGHDR, SFDVKD. Between the trimmed V and J ends, which lost 4 bases and 7 bases, there was a span of 18 bases. CDR3 loop: CATSDPLQGTSGYTF. The CDR3 nucleotides read TGTGCCACCAGTGACCCGCTACAGGGTACGTCTGGCTACACCTTC.

This clone was seen a few times. The chain has TRBV6-5 and TRBJ2-7, with D perhaps matching TRBD1 (6 bases). Germline-derived CDR1 and CDR2 are MNHEY and SVGAGI. V lost 5 bases and J lost 3, with 17 bases in between. CDR3 length equals 15 residues. The CDR3 sequence is CASSLTPQQGYEQYF. CDR3 DNA: TGTGCCAGCAGTCTTACACCCCAACAGGGCTACGAGCAGTACTTC.

In its sample, this clone was seen once. The chain has TRBV24-1 and TRBJ1-3; D is uncertain. The CDR3 sequence is 11 residues long. Germline-derived CDR1 and CDR2 are KGHDR and SFDVKD. The V and J ends lost 7 bases and 4 bases respectively, with 4 bases between them. The CDR3 DNA follows: TGTGCCACCAGCGTCGGAAACACCATATATTTT. Translating gives CATSVGNTIYF.

This clone appeared a single time. J is TRBJ2-5 and V is TRBV21-1; the listed D gene, TRBD1, was not tested against the DNA. TRBV21-1 is flagged as a pseudogene. This CDR3 has 17 amino acids. The CDR3 DNA follows: TGTGCCAGCAGCAAACCAACCGACAGGGGAGCTCGAGAGACCCAGTACTTC. Its translation is CASSKPTDRGARETQYF.

The chain employs TRBV6-5 and TRBJ2-7, with D possibly being TRBD1 (6 bases). There are 15 residues in the CDR3. V lost 9 bases and J 5 bases, leaving 23 bases between the germline ends. Per the germline V gene, CDR1 is MNHEY and CDR2 is SVGAGI. The chain's CDR3 is CASPKGGGKGDEQYF. The CDR3 coding sequence is TGTGCCAGTCCTAAAGGTGGCGGAAAGGGGGACGAGCAGTACTTC.

The chain is built from TRBV27 and TRBJ1-6; D is ambiguous. The germline CDR1 and CDR2 sequences are MNHEY and SMNVEV (reference sequence). The CDR3 has 13 residues. Trimming removed 3 bases at V and 8 bases at J, with 8 bases between. The CDR3 DNA sequence: TGTGCCAGCAGTTTTCGGGGAGATTCACCCCTCCACTTT. This codes for CASSFRGDSPLHF.

The chain joins TRBV6-1 to TRBJ2-2, with D perhaps matching TRBD2 (5 bases). V gave up 2 bases and J gave up 9 bases, with 13 bases separating them. Per germline, CDR1 MNHNS and CDR2 SASEGT. The CDR3 runs to 14 residues. This CDR3 is CASSERGADRELFF. Here the CDR3 DNA reads TGTGCCAGCAGTGAACGGGGTGCTGATAGGGAGCTGTTTTTT.

This clone was counted a few times. The chain employs TRBV3-1 (or the pseudogene TRBV3-2) and TRBJ2-7; tentatively, D is TRBD2 (6 bases). The germline gives CDR1 LGHDT, CDR2 YNNKEL (reference sequence). V dropped 1 base and J dropped 4 bases, with 17 bases sitting between them. This CDR3 spans 16 amino acids. The CDR3 sequence: CASSQARGPAGYEQYF. The CDR3, as DNA: TGTGCCAGCAGCCAAGCCAGAGGGCCCGCGGGATACGAGCAGTACTTC.

In nucleotides, the CDR3 is TGTGCCAGCAGCTCCCAAACTTTGAGCTACGAGCAGTACTTC. The encoded protein is CASSSQTLSYEQYF. The chain carries TRBV7-9 and TRBJ2-7; D unclear. V was trimmed by 4 bases and J by 3 bases, leaving 13 bases between them. The CDR3 extends over 14 amino acids. CDR1 and CDR2 (germline): SEHNR, FQNEAQ (reference sequence).

This chain connects TRBV21-1 to TRBJ1-2; the table's D gene call, TRBD1, was not cross checked with the DNA. TRBV21-1 is described as a pseudogene. The CDR3 length is 18 residues. CDR3 loop: CASSPWGPGKPTNYGYTF. CDR3 coding DNA: TGTGCCAGCTCTCCCTGGGGGCCGGGGAAACCTACCAACTATGGCTACACCTTC.

V and J are TRBV6-5 and TRBJ1-1, with TRBD1 matching 10 bases. The CDR3 spans 16 residues. V lost 4 bases to trimming and J lost 4 bases; unmatched junction nucleotides: 9. Per the germline V gene, CDR1 is MNHEY and CDR2 is SVGAGI. Here the CDR3 reads CASSWDRGGVGTEAFF. The DNA for the CDR3 is TGTGCCAGCAGTTGGGACAGGGGCGGGGTGGGCACTGAAGCTTTCTTT.

The V and J genes are TRBV4-2 and TRBJ2-7; 8 nucleotides agree with TRBD2. The CDR3 has 16 amino acids. V shed 0 bases and J 3 bases; nucleotides not matched to a gene: 7. The germline gives CDR1 LGHNA, CDR2 YNFKEQ. CDR3 sequence reads: CASSQEKLAGGYEQYF. CDR3 sequence (DNA): TGTGCCAGCAGCCAAGAAAAACTTGCGGGAGGCTACGAGCAGTACTTC.

J is TRBJ2-5 and V is TRBV7-3; TRBD1 matches at 8 bases. The germline V gene encodes CDR1 SGHTA and CDR2 FQGTGA. CDR3 length: 15 amino acids. V dropped 5 bases and J dropped 5; count of bases not matched to a gene: 10. The CDR3 loop is CASSAQGARGETQYF. CDR3 coding DNA: TGTGCCAGCAGCGCCCAGGGGGCGCGAGGGGAGACCCAGTACTTC.

This clone was counted once. Other DNA sequences in the sample encode the same CDR3. The chain links TRBV7-3 to TRBJ2-7; tentative D call: TRBD2 (6 bases). Germline lookup yields CDR1 SGHTA and CDR2 FQGTGA. This CDR3 region has 13 residues. V lost 4 bases to trimming and J lost 4 bases, with 11 bases between them. In DNA form, the CDR3 reads TGTGCCAGCAGCTGGACTGGGGGGTACGAGCAGTACTTC. This translates into CASSWTGGYEQYF.

The chain joins TRBV5-6 to TRBJ1-5; D is unclear. V lost 3 bases and J lost 5, with 12 bases in between. This CDR3 is built from 14 residues. CDR1 is SGHDT, CDR2 YYEEEE, per germline. The CDR3 nucleotides read TGTGCCAGCAGCTCGTGGGTTGAGGATCAGCCCCAGCATTTT. Its protein product is CASSSWVEDQPQHF.

The rearrangement joins TRBV7-9 to TRBJ1-2; D gene ambiguous. CDR1 and CDR2 (germline): SEHNR, FQNEAQ (reference sequence). CDR3 length: 12 amino acids. Trimming pared 5 bases from V and 8 bases from J, leaving 12 bases between. The CDR3, as DNA: TGTGCCAGCAGCGACAAACCCCGAGGCTACACCTTC. Translation gives CASSDKPRGYTF.